The 5 T cell receptor beta chains in this list originate from one sample, sequenced in a study of T cell responses to AZD1222 COVID-19 vaccine. The method was immunoSEQ multiplex PCR; TCRdb's version includes in-frame clones alone and lacks a portion of them. The sample comprises 110,000 to 150,000 clones, approximately 91% of which are singletons, and about 2% rests with the top ten. This sample comprised peripheral blood, obtained 28 days after the second AZD1222 dose. The receptor source for this set is an adult who received the AZD1222 COVID-19 vaccine.

The chain uses TRBV5-8 and TRBJ2-5; 9 nucleotides agree with TRBD1. CDR1 and CDR2 from the germline V gene are SGHTS and YDEGEE. The CDR3 has 13 residues. V dropped 7 bases and J dropped 5; count of bases not matched to a gene: 6. Written as DNA, the CDR3 is TGTGCCAGCGGCCGGGACAGGGCGGAGACCCAGTACTTC. Protein: CASGRDRAETQYF. Looking up the rest from reference TRBV5-8 and TRBJ2-5 gives the full variable domain: EAGVTQSPTHLIKTRGQQATLRCSPISGHTSVYWYQQALGLGLQFLLWYDEGEERNRGNFPPRFSGRQFPNYSSELNVNALELEDSALYLCASGRDRAETQYFGPGTRLLVL.

This chain uses TRBV29-1 with TRBJ1-2; tentative D call: TRBD1 (5 bases). The CDR3 totals 15 residues. The germline CDR1 and CDR2 sequences are SQVTM and ANQGSEA. V was clipped by 0 bases and J by 5 bases, with 16 bases between them. The CDR3 region has the DNA TGCAGCGTTGAAGAGGGGGGAAGTATGGGGTATGGCTACACCTTC. Its protein is CSVEEGGSMGYGYTF.

This chain connects TRBV10-2 to TRBJ1-2; unclear D gene. V was clipped by 4 bases and J by 2 bases, with 11 bases between them. The CDR3 is 14 amino acids. CDR1 and CDR2 from the germline V gene are WSHSY and SAAADI. The CDR3 DNA reads TGCGCCAGCAGTGGGTCGTTCCCAAACTATGGCTACACCTTC. Its translation is CASSGSFPNYGYTF.

The V gene is TRBV6-6, the J gene TRBJ1-4; D remains ambiguous. The CDR3 runs to 14 residues. V lost 8 bases, J lost 8 bases, and 18 bases lay in between. The germline V gene has CDR1 MNHNY and CDR2 SVGAGI (reference sequence). The CDR3 DNA is TGTGCCAGCCGCGGAGAGTTCCGATCCGAAAAACTGTTTTTT. This encodes CASRGEFRSEKLFF.

The rearrangement joins TRBV6-6 to TRBJ2-2; possibly TRBD1 or TRBD2 for D (6 bases each). V was clipped by 5 bases and J by 0 bases, with 19 bases between them. Germline-derived CDR1 and CDR2 are MNHNY and SVGAGI (reference sequence). This CDR3 region has 18 residues. CDR3 nucleotides: TGTGCCAGCAGTCACAACACCCGCGGGACAACGAACACCGGGGAGCTGTTTTTT. Translation gives CASSHNTRGTTNTGELFF.